These 14 T cell receptor beta chains share one sample of origin, sequenced in a study of blood T cell repertoires in COVID-19. Assay used: immunoSEQ multiplex PCR; TCRdb lists only in-frame clones, some missing. The sample contains 200,000 to 250,000 clones, around 82% of which appear only once. The sample consisted of peripheral blood. All receptors derive from a woman in her 40s with acute or convalescent COVID-19.

The gene calls are TRBV6-1 and TRBJ2-4; D remains ambiguous. Germline CDR1 and CDR2: MNHNS and SASEGT. V was clipped by 2 bases and J by 0 bases, with 17 bases between them. CDR3 length equals 18 residues. In DNA form, the CDR3 reads TGTGCCAGCAGTGAACACGAGGCGTCCGCTTTAGCCAAAAACATTCAGTACTTC. It translates to CASSEHEASALAKNIQYF.

The chain joins TRBV21-1 to TRBJ2-2; the table's D call, TRBD2, was not checked against the DNA. TRBV21-1 is recorded as a pseudogene. This CDR3 spans 15 amino acids. CDR3 DNA: TGTGCCAGCAGCAAATCGGGAGAGAGTCCCGGGGAGCTGTTTTTT. This gives the protein CASSKSGESPGELFF.

This chain joins TRBV3-1 (or the pseudogene TRBV3-2) and TRBJ2-7; D might be TRBD1 (5 bases). The length of the CDR3 is 14 residues. Trimming shortened V by 3 bases and J by 3 bases, and 12 bases separated the two germline ends. The germline gives CDR1 LGHDT, CDR2 YNNKEL (reference sequence). CDR3 in DNA: TGTGCCAGCAGCCATGGTCAGGGTGACTACGAGCAGTACTTC. It encodes CASSHGQGDYEQYF.

The chain carries TRBV6-5 and TRBJ2-7; perhaps TRBD1 as D (6 bases). The CDR3 runs 13 residues. Germline assignment: CDR1 MNHEY and CDR2 SVGAGI. V lost 1 base and J 4 bases, leaving 8 bases between the germline ends. The CDR3 region is CASSYWQGYEQYF. The CDR3 DNA follows: TGTGCCAGCAGTTACTGGCAGGGGTACGAGCAGTACTTC.

Only a few counts were recorded for this clone. This sequence joins TRBV18 and TRBJ2-1; 11 bases fit TRBD2. Trimming cost V 4 bases and J 0 bases; bases outside gene matches: 11. The V gene's germline CDR1 is KGHSH and CDR2 LQKENI. The CDR3 contains 19 residues. The CDR3 nucleotides read TGTGCCAGCTCACTCACCAGGACTAGCGGGTTAAGCTCCTACAATGAGCAGTTCTTC. Translating it yields CASSLTRTSGLSSYNEQFF.

The chain links TRBV6-6 to TRBJ2-1, with 7 bases fitting TRBD1. The CDR3 sequence is 16 residues long. V shed 7 bases and J 0 bases; nucleotides not matched to a gene: 9. Germline CDR1 reads MNHNY; CDR2 reads SVGAGI (reference sequence). CDR3 DNA: TGTGCCAGCATCTCCTCCGGGACAGCCTCCTACAATGAGCAGTTCTTC. This encodes CASISSGTASYNEQFF.

This sequence joins TRBV2 and TRBJ1-4; maybe TRBD1 (5 bases). With 7 bases removed from V and 4 bases from J, the gap between germline ends came to 13 bases. This CDR3 region has 14 residues. CDR1 and CDR2 (germline): SNHLY, FYNNEI. In DNA, the CDR3 is TGTGCCAGCAAATCCGAACAGGTTAATGAAAAACTGTTTTTT. Translated, it gives CASKSEQVNEKLFF.

CDR3 in amino acids: CASSPDPGTDSEAFF. DNA for the CDR3: TGTGCCAGTAGTCCAGACCCCGGGACAGACTCTGAAGCTTTCTTT. The V gene is TRBV19, the J gene TRBJ1-1; 7 bases fit TRBD1. Trimming at V came to 5 bases and at J to 6 bases, leaving 12 bases not matched to a gene. This CDR3 region has 15 residues. In germline, CDR1 is LNHDA, CDR2 SQIVND (reference sequence).

This chain joins TRBV6-5 and TRBJ1-4; D remains ambiguous. Germline-derived CDR1 and CDR2 are MNHEY and SVGAGI. V was pared by 6 bases and J by 10 bases, with 12 bases between. The CDR3 length is 12 residues. In DNA, the CDR3 is TGTGCCAGCAGCCCCGGACTTGGAAAACTGTTTTTT. Its protein is CASSPGLGKLFF.

The J gene is TRBJ1-2, the V gene TRBV19; no clear D gene. Germline CDR1 is LNHDA and CDR2 is SQIVND (reference sequence). This CDR3 is built from 13 residues. V lost 5 bases, J lost 8 bases, and 15 bases lay in between. CDR3: CASSAAPRWGYTF. The DNA for the CDR3 is TGTGCCAGTAGTGCCGCACCGCGGTGGGGCTACACCTTC.

This clone was recorded once. The chain joins TRBV7-6 to TRBJ2-1; the D gene is possibly TRBD2 (5 bases). The V and J ends lost 5 bases and 7 bases respectively, with 9 bases between them. The CDR3 length is 12 residues. Germline CDR1 is SGHVS and CDR2 is FNYEAQ. CDR3 DNA: TGTGCCAGCAGCAACCGGGGTAATGAGCAGTTCTTC. Encoded protein: CASSNRGNEQFF.

V gene TRBV7-2 combines with J gene TRBJ1-3; no clear D. Trimming took 0 bases from V and 4 from J, leaving 4 bases between them. The germline V gene encodes CDR1 SGHTA and CDR2 FQGNSA. The CDR3 has 13 amino acids. In DNA form, the CDR3 reads TGTGCCAGCAGCTTAGCGGCAGGAAACACCATATATTTT. Amino acid sequence: CASSLAAGNTIYF.

J is TRBJ2-1 and V is TRBV24-1; 11 nucleotides match TRBD2. The CDR3 runs 13 residues. The V and J ends lost 9 bases and 9 bases, in that order; junction bases with no gene match: 6. Per germline, CDR1 KGHDR and CDR2 SFDVKD. CDR3: CATGLAGGSEQFF. DNA for the CDR3: TGTGCCACCGGGCTAGCGGGAGGTTCTGAGCAGTTCTTC.

This clone was counted a few times. This chain joins TRBV7-9 and TRBJ2-7; D remains unclear. The CDR3 spans 13 residues. Looked up from germline, CDR1 is SEHNR and CDR2 is FQNEAQ (reference sequence). Deletions cut 1 base from V and 3 bases from J, with 7 bases between. CDR3: CASSLDWSYEQYF. In DNA form, the CDR3 reads TGTGCCAGCAGCTTAGATTGGAGCTACGAGCAGTACTTC.